These T cell receptor beta chains were read from a single sample in a study of blood T cell repertoires in COVID-19. Profiled with immunoSEQ multiplex PCR; TCRdb holds only in-frame clones, not every one. The table shows some 300,000 clones, with roughly 87% occurring only once. Sequenced input: peripheral blood. The receptors derive from a man aged 18 to 29 with active or convalescent COVID-19. Both conserved end residues are part of each CDR3. D genes are given only for firm matches. Only some rows state a clone size, as once, few, many or a class for expanded clones.

D gene: NA; clone size: NA; J gene: TRBJ1-1; V gene: TRBV28; CDR3 protein: CASNYISNTEAFF; CDR3 DNA: TGTGCCAGCAACTACATTTCTAACACTGAAGCTTTCTTT
D gene: TRBD2; clone size: NA; J gene: TRBJ2-1; V gene: TRBV7-2; CDR3 protein: CASSPASGGNNEQFF; CDR3 DNA: TGTGCCAGCAGCCCGGCTAGCGGGGGTAACAATGAGCAGTTCTTC
D gene: NA; clone size: NA; J gene: TRBJ2-1; V gene: TRBV4-1; CDR3 protein: CASSRDSSYNEQFF; CDR3 DNA: TGCGCCAGCAGCCGGGACTCCTCCTACAATGAGCAGTTCTTC
D gene: TRBD2; clone size: NA; J gene: TRBJ2-3; V gene: TRBV15; CDR3 protein: CATSRDFGEGSDTQYF; CDR3 DNA: TGTGCCACCAGCAGAGATTTTGGGGAGGGCTCAGATACGCAGTATTTT
D gene: NA; clone size: few; J gene: TRBJ1-3; V gene: TRBV5-1; CDR3 protein: CASSLSVSGNTIYF; CDR3 DNA: TGCGCCAGCAGCTTGTCAGTCTCTGGAAACACCATATATTTT
D gene: NA; clone size: NA; J gene: TRBJ1-1; V gene: TRBV6-5; CDR3 protein: CASSYRPDKMNTEAFF; CDR3 DNA: TGTGCCAGCAGTTATCGTCCAGACAAGATGAACACTGAAGCTTTCTTT
D gene: NA; clone size: NA; J gene: TRBJ1-6; V gene: TRBV5-5; CDR3 protein: CASSLAGPLNSPLHF; CDR3 DNA: TGTGCCAGCAGCTTGGCAGGGCCATTAAACTCACCCCTCCACTTT
D gene: NA; clone size: NA; J gene: TRBJ1-1; V gene: TRBV7-2; CDR3 protein: CASSPELGGTEAFF; CDR3 DNA: TGTGCCAGCAGCCCCGAACTCGGGGGCACTGAAGCTTTCTTT
D gene: NA; clone size: NA; J gene: TRBJ1-5; V gene: TRBV19; CDR3 protein: CASSPRRISNQPQHF; CDR3 DNA: TGTGCCAGTAGTCCCCGCAGGATTAGCAATCAGCCCCAGCATTTT
D gene: TRBD1; clone size: NA; J gene: TRBJ2-1; V gene: TRBV11-3; CDR3 protein: CASSKGVGQGIYNEQFF; CDR3 DNA: TGTGCCAGCAGCAAAGGTGTGGGACAGGGAATTTACAATGAGCAGTTCTTC
D gene: NA; clone size: NA; J gene: TRBJ1-1; V gene: TRBV19; CDR3 protein: CASSAQGTRTEAFF; CDR3 DNA: TGTGCCAGTAGTGCGCAGGGGACGCGCACTGAAGCTTTCTTT
D gene: TRBD2; clone size: NA; J gene: TRBJ2-7; V gene: TRBV11-2; CDR3 protein: CASSAGVGEQYF; CDR3 DNA: TGTGCCAGCAGCGCGGGGGTAGGCGAGCAGTACTTC
D gene: TRBD2; clone size: NA; J gene: TRBJ2-3; V gene: TRBV7-6; CDR3 protein: CASRLTSGGAGSTDTQYF; CDR3 DNA: TGTGCCAGCAGATTGACTAGCGGGGGGGCAGGTAGCACAGATACGCAGTATTTT
D gene: NA; clone size: NA; J gene: TRBJ1-6; V gene: TRBV15; CDR3 protein: CATSMTRTNNSPLHF; CDR3 DNA: TGTGCCACCAGCATGACCCGGACAAACAATTCACCCCTCCACTTT
D gene: TRBD2; clone size: NA; J gene: TRBJ2-3; V gene: TRBV10-3; CDR3 protein: CAISGSGTTDTQYF; CDR3 DNA: TGTGCCATCAGTGGGAGCGGGACCACAGATACGCAGTATTTT
D gene: NA; clone size: NA; J gene: TRBJ2-5; V gene: TRBV7-8; CDR3 protein: CASSLGRGFGRSVWETQYF; CDR3 DNA: TGTGCCAGCAGCTTAGGACGAGGTTTTGGGAGGTCGGTCTGGGAGACCCAGTACTTC
D gene: TRBD2; clone size: NA; J gene: TRBJ2-7; V gene: TRBV5-1; CDR3 protein: CASSILTGTGLFSGGALVGYEQYF; CDR3 DNA: TGCGCCAGCAGCATACTAACCGGGACAGGCCTGTTTAGCGGGGGGGCCTTGGTGGGCTACGAGCAGTACTTC
D gene: NA; clone size: NA; J gene: TRBJ1-4; V gene: TRBV18; CDR3 protein: CASSTRSDEKLFF; CDR3 DNA: TGTGCCAGCTCAACTCGGTCGGATGAAAAACTGTTTTTT
D gene: NA; clone size: NA; J gene: TRBJ1-5; V gene: TRBV29-1; CDR3 protein: CSVEQGPNQPQHF; CDR3 DNA: TGCAGCGTCGAACAGGGCCCCAATCAGCCCCAGCATTTT
D gene: NA; clone size: once; J gene: TRBJ1-1; V gene: TRBV12-3/TRBV12-4; CDR3 protein: CASSWTRNTEAFF; CDR3 DNA: TGTGCCAGCAGTTGGACACGAAACACTGAAGCTTTCTTT
D gene: NA; clone size: NA; J gene: TRBJ2-3; V gene: TRBV7-9; CDR3 protein: CAVPWGGEADTQYF; CDR3 DNA: TGTGCCGTCCCCTGGGGCGGCGAGGCAGATACGCAGTATTTT
D gene: NA; clone size: NA; J gene: TRBJ1-4; V gene: TRBV6-5; CDR3 protein: CASMGGVTNEKLFF; CDR3 DNA: TGTGCCAGCATGGGGGGAGTAACTAATGAAAAACTGTTTTTT
D gene: NA; clone size: NA; J gene: TRBJ1-5; V gene: TRBV9; CDR3 protein: CASSADANLGPQPQHF; CDR3 DNA: TGTGCCAGCAGCGCCGATGCTAACTTGGGCCCTCAGCCCCAGCATTTT
D gene: TRBD2; clone size: NA; J gene: TRBJ2-3; V gene: TRBV7-9; CDR3 protein: CASSTPSGGADTQYF; CDR3 DNA: TGTGCCAGCAGCACACCTAGCGGGGGGGCGGATACGCAGTATTTT
D gene: NA; clone size: NA; J gene: TRBJ1-4; V gene: TRBV5-4; CDR3 protein: CASSFRGGEKLFF; CDR3 DNA: TGTGCCAGCAGCTTCAGGGGCGGCGAAAAACTGTTTTTT
D gene: NA; clone size: NA; J gene: TRBJ2-1; V gene: TRBV7-8; CDR3 protein: CASSSAEKNYNEQFF; CDR3 DNA: TGTGCCAGCAGCTCAGCGGAGAAGAACTACAATGAGCAGTTCTTC
D gene: NA; clone size: NA; J gene: TRBJ2-2; V gene: TRBV3-1/TRBV3-2; CDR3 protein: CASSRPLAGELFF; CDR3 DNA: TGTGCCAGCAGCCGTCCGCTAGCCGGGGAGCTGTTTTTT
D gene: TRBD2; clone size: NA; J gene: TRBJ2-7; V gene: TRBV7-9; CDR3 protein: CASSLGTSSPEQYF; CDR3 DNA: TGTGCCAGCAGCTTAGGGACTAGTTCACCCGAGCAGTACTTC
D gene: TRBD2; clone size: NA; J gene: TRBJ2-1; V gene: TRBV4-1; CDR3 protein: CASSHGLAGGPGNEQFF; CDR3 DNA: TGCGCCAGCAGCCATGGACTAGCGGGAGGGCCGGGAAATGAGCAGTTCTTC
D gene: NA; clone size: NA; J gene: TRBJ1-3; V gene: TRBV29-1; CDR3 protein: CSTMDRYSGNTIYF; CDR3 DNA: TGCAGCACTATGGACAGATACTCTGGAAACACCATATATTTT
D gene: NA; clone size: NA; J gene: TRBJ1-1; V gene: TRBV5-4; CDR3 protein: CASSRTGEAFF; CDR3 DNA: TGTGCCAGCAGCCGGACGGGGGAGGCTTTCTTT
D gene: NA; clone size: NA; J gene: TRBJ2-7; V gene: TRBV15; CDR3 protein: CATRRRGVGEQYF; CDR3 DNA: TGTGCCACCCGCAGGCGGGGTGTGGGCGAGCAGTACTTC
D gene: NA; clone size: NA; J gene: TRBJ1-5; V gene: TRBV7-2; CDR3 protein: CASSTHRDKQPQHF; CDR3 DNA: TGTGCCAGCAGCACTCACAGGGACAAGCAGCCCCAGCATTTT